These 28 T cell receptor beta chains originate from one sample sequenced in a study of breast tumors, draining lymph nodes, adjacent tissues. Breast cancer patients provided tissue from their axillary draining lymph nodes. MiXCR, applied by TCRdb to the multiplex PCR reads, yields one record per CDR3 protein. Of approximately 210,000 distinct CDR3 sequences in the sample, less than 40% were seen once. The specimen sequenced was axillary lymph node tissue. Source of these receptors: a female donor with breast cancer. Some clones in this sample may be carry-over from other donors' samples.

This clonotype was detected many times. This sequence joins TRBV24-1 and TRBJ2-2, with D maybe TRBD1 (6 bases). Trimming cost V 4 bases and J 7 bases, with 12 bases left between them. The CDR3 has 14 residues. Germline V lookup: CDR1 KGHDR, CDR2 SFDVKD. CDR3 DNA sequence: TGTGCCACCAGTGAGTTACAGGGTAACGGGGAGCTGTTTTTT. It is translated as CATSELQGNGELFF.

With respect to this clonotype: Given a much more abundant clone one base away, this may be a read error. V and J are TRBV13 and TRBJ2-7; D is ambiguous. This CDR3 has 13 amino acids. V was clipped by 6 bases and J by 0 bases, with 9 bases between them. The germline CDR1 and CDR2 sequences are PRHDT and FYEKMQ (reference sequence). CDR3 protein: CASSWPNSYEQYF. DNA of the CDR3: TGTGCCAGCAGTTGGCCGAACTCCTACGAGCAGTACTTC.

Regarding this clonotype: This may come from a read error, since a much larger clone is one base off. This chain uses TRBV20-1 with TRBJ1-2; TRBD1 matches 9 bases. There are 13 residues in the CDR3. The V segment lost 5 bases and the J segment 10 bases; nucleotides outside the gene matches: 11. Germline CDR1 reads DFQATT; CDR2 reads SNEGSKA (reference sequence). In DNA, the CDR3 is TGCAGTGCTCGGACCGGGACAGGGCAAGCCTACACCTTC. This translates into CSARTGTGQAYTF.

The J gene is TRBJ2-5, the V gene TRBV7-3; 7 nucleotides align to TRBD2. J lost 0 bases, V lost 5 bases, and 6 bases had no gene match. The CDR3 has 15 amino acids. Germline V gene data show CDR1 as SGHTA and CDR2 as FQGTGA. The CDR3 spells CASSRSGIYQETQYF. CDR3 nucleotides: TGTGCCAGCAGCAGGAGCGGGATTTACCAAGAGACCCAGTACTTC.

Comment on this clonotype: A clone one base away is much larger, so this may be a read error. The rearrangement uses TRBV7-8 and TRBJ2-2, with 10 bases aligning to TRBD2. From germline, CDR1 is SGHVS and CDR2 FQNEAQ. This CDR3 has 14 amino acids. The CDR3 bases are TGTGCCAGCGGCTTGCTAGCGGGAGCCGGGGAGCTGTTTTTT. This codes for CASGLLAGAGELFF.

This chain connects TRBV7-6 to TRBJ2-5, with TRBD2 matching over 9 bases. CDR1 is SGHVS and CDR2 is FNYEAQ in the germline V gene. This CDR3 has 15 amino acids. After removal of 4 bases from V and 5 bases from J, the junction contained 8 bases not matched to a gene. CDR3 residues: CASSYRQGLAETQYF. The CDR3 bases are TGTGCCAGCAGCTACCGACAGGGACTAGCTGAGACCCAGTACTTC.

The chain is built from TRBV4-1 and TRBJ1-2; 9 nucleotides agree with TRBD1. CDR1 is MGHRA and CDR2 is YSYEKL in the germline V gene. Losses at the gene ends were 4 bases for V and 5 bases for J; bases not matched to a gene: 11. This CDR3 is 16 amino acids long. This CDR3 reads CASSLRARTGEYGYTF. As DNA, the CDR3 is TGCGCCAGCAGCCTCCGGGCTCGGACAGGGGAGTATGGCTACACCTTC.

This chain connects TRBV24-1 to TRBJ2-7; 13 nucleotides agree with TRBD2. CDR3 length: 15 residues. V dropped 3 bases and J dropped 3; count of bases not matched to a gene: 1. Germline CDR1 is KGHDR and CDR2 is SFDVKD. CDR3 in amino acids: CATSDRTSGSYEQYF. CDR3 coding DNA: TGTGCCACCAGTGATCGGACTAGCGGGAGCTACGAGCAGTACTTC.

This clonotype occurred many times. The V gene is TRBV7-2, the J gene TRBJ1-6; TRBD1 might be the D (5 bases). V was trimmed by 0 bases and J by 6 bases, leaving 12 bases between them. Germline assignment: CDR1 SGHTA and CDR2 FQGNSA. CDR3 size: 16 residues. Written as DNA, the CDR3 is TGTGCCAGCAGCTTAGCCGGCGGGGCCATTAATTCACCCCTCCACTTT. Translated, it gives CASSLAGGAINSPLHF.

This clonotype came up many times. The chain combines TRBV7-8 with TRBJ1-3; the match to TRBD1 covers 7 bases. The V gene's germline CDR1 is SGHVS and CDR2 FQNEAQ. This CDR3 has 17 amino acids. V was clipped by 4 bases and J by 0 bases; unmatched bases: 9. CDR3 in DNA: TGTGCCAGCAGCTCGAGGACAGGAGGGTTCTCTGGAAACACCATATATTTT. It yields the protein CASSSRTGGFSGNTIYF. Variable domain in full (rest from reference TRBV7-8 and TRBJ1-3): GAGVSQSPRYKVAKRGQDVALRCDPISGHVSLFWYQQALGQGPEFLTYFQNEAQLDKSGLPSDRFFAERPEGSVSTLKIQRTQQEDSAVYLCASSSRTGGFSGNTIYFGEGSWLTVV.

This clonotype was observed a handful of times. CDR3 coding DNA: TGTGCCAGCAGTGACCCACGACTAGCGGCGAACACCGGGGAGCTGTTTTTT. This encodes CASSDPRLAANTGELFF. The rearrangement uses TRBV6-1 and TRBJ2-2; 9 bases align to TRBD2. Trimming took 3 bases from V and 0 from J; bases not matched to a gene: 5. The CDR3 runs to 17 residues. CDR1 MNHNS and CDR2 SASEGT come from the germline V gene.

The table lists this clonotype with many counts. V is TRBV7-2 and J is TRBJ2-1; the D gene could be TRBD1 or TRBD2 (5 bases each). The V and J ends lost 5 bases and 5 bases respectively, with 16 bases between them. The CDR3 spans 15 residues. CDR1 and CDR2 from the germline V gene are SGHTA and FQGNSA. CDR3 DNA sequence: TGTGCCAGCAGCCGTCCGGGGCAGGGCAACAATGAGCAGTTCTTC. Its translation: CASSRPGQGNNEQFF.

This clonotype was observed many times. The chain recombines TRBV7-2 with TRBJ2-3; TRBD2 agrees at 9 bases. The CDR3 length is 20 residues. Germline CDR1 SGHTA, CDR2 FQGNSA. V gave up 2 bases and J gave up 6 bases; unmatched junction bases: 21. CDR3 residues: CASSLWGGIAGVGDGDTQYF. For the CDR3, the DNA is TGTGCCAGCAGCTTATGGGGAGGGATAGCGGGGGTAGGGGATGGGGATACGCAGTATTTT.

At least ten counts were recorded for this clonotype. This chain links TRBV7-2 with TRBJ1-2; no reliable D call. The CDR3 spans 13 residues. The germline V gene has CDR1 SGHTA and CDR2 FQGNSA. V was trimmed by 2 bases and J by 4 bases, leaving 8 bases between them. The CDR3, as DNA: TGTGCCAGCAGCTTAATGGGGAGCTATGGCTACACCTTC. The encoded protein is CASSLMGSYGYTF.

The chain uses TRBV20-1 and TRBJ2-7, with 7 bases identical to TRBD2. Germline trimming cut 6 bases from V and 12 bases from J; bases unmatched to any gene: 14. The germline V gene encodes CDR1 DFQATT and CDR2 SNEGSKA (reference sequence). The CDR3 has 12 amino acids. The CDR3 reads CSALWGGSGPYF. Written as DNA, the CDR3 is TGCAGTGCCCTGTGGGGCGGGAGCGGGCCGTACTTC.

This clonotype was detected ten times or more. The V call is TRBV11-3, the J call TRBJ2-2, with a possible D match to TRBD2 (6 bases). This CDR3 region has 14 residues. V lost 2 bases and J lost 6, with 10 bases in between. CDR1 and CDR2 (germline): SGHNT, YENEEA. The DNA for the CDR3 is TGTGCCAGCAGCTTAAGTTCGGGGGCCGGGGAGCTGTTTTTT. Translated, it gives CASSLSSGAGELFF.

This clonotype was counted between two and nine times. Being one base from a much bigger clone, this may be a read error. The chain combines TRBV20-1 with TRBJ2-1; a possible D gene is TRBD2 (5 bases). The length of the CDR3 is 11 residues. Germline CDR1 and CDR2: DFQATT and SNEGSKA (reference sequence). In nucleotides, the CDR3 is TGCAGTGCTCTCACGGGGAATGAGCAGTCCTTC. Translated: CSALTGNEQSF.

This clonotype was picked up many times. This chain links TRBV30 with TRBJ2-6; TRBD2 is a possible D gene (5 bases). The CDR3 sequence is 17 residues long. V was pared by 3 bases and J by 2 bases, with 17 bases between. Germline lookup yields CDR1 GTSNPN and CDR2 SVGIG (reference sequence). The CDR3 nucleotides read TGTGCCTGGAGCCCAGAGCGAGGGCGCGCTGGGGCCAACGTCCTGACTTTC. It is translated as CAWSPERGRAGANVLTF.

This clonotype was found many times. This chain links TRBV12-3 or TRBV12-4 with TRBJ2-7; 9 bases fit TRBD2. Trimming removed 3 bases from V and 0 bases from J; junction bases left unmatched: 3. CDR3 length: 15 residues. The CDR3 DNA reads as TGTGCCAGCAGTTTTGATAGCGGGAGCTCCTACGAGCAGTACTTC. Its protein is CASSFDSGSSYEQYF.

This chain joins TRBV27 and TRBJ2-1; 7 bases agree with TRBD2. Germline V gives CDR1 MNHEY, CDR2 SMNVEV (reference sequence). The CDR3 is 14 residues long. V was clipped by 4 bases and J by 3 bases; unmatched bases: 3. The CDR3 DNA reads TGTGCCAGCAGTTGGCGGGGGAACTACAATGAGCAGTTCTTC. It is translated as CASSWRGNYNEQFF.

This clonotype was seen repeatedly, ten times or more. The chain links TRBV4-2 to TRBJ2-1; TRBD1 aligns across 8 bases. The CDR3 covers 13 residues. J lost 4 bases, V lost 4 bases, and 0 bases had no gene match. Germline CDR1 reads LGHNA; CDR2 reads YNFKEQ. The CDR3 spells CASSRTGYNEQFF. CDR3 bases: TGTGCCAGCAGCCGGACAGGGTACAATGAGCAGTTCTTC.

This clonotype was detected ten times or more. The chain has TRBV6-6 and TRBJ2-5; 9 bases map to TRBD1. Germline V gene lookup returns CDR1 MNHNY and CDR2 SVGAGI (reference sequence). The ends lost 6 bases at V and 3 bases at J; junction bases unmatched: 8. The CDR3 totals 15 residues. In nucleotides, the CDR3 is TGTGCCAGCAGACACCCGGGACAGGGCAAAGAGACCCAGTACTTC. Amino acids: CASRHPGQGKETQYF.

Many counts were recorded for this clonotype. The CDR3 DNA is TGTGCCAGCAGCTTAGCGACTCGGACGCTAATGGGGTATGGCTACACCTTC. It translates to CASSLATRTLMGYGYTF. This chain links TRBV7-9 with TRBJ1-2; D is uncertain. V was shortened by 0 bases and J by 5 bases, with 19 bases between the two germline ends. The CDR3 has 17 amino acids. CDR1 SEHNR and CDR2 FQNEAQ come from the germline V gene (reference sequence).

The chain carries TRBV5-4 and TRBJ2-7; D gene ambiguous. There are 12 residues in the CDR3. Germline lookup yields CDR1 SGHNT and CDR2 YYREEE (reference sequence). V dropped 0 bases and J dropped 5 bases, with 6 bases sitting between them. CDR3 sequence: CASSLVPHEQYF. The CDR3 DNA sequence: TGTGCCAGCAGCTTGGTTCCCCACGAGCAGTACTTC.

This clonotype was seen many times. The chain joins TRBV4-2 to TRBJ2-5; a possible D gene is TRBD1 (5 bases). The CDR3 length is 14 residues. CDR1 is LGHNA, CDR2 YNFKEQ, per germline. V was clipped by 1 base and J by 3 bases, with 9 bases between them. The DNA for the CDR3 is TGTGCCAGCAGCCAAGTAGGGGATAAAGAGACCCAGTACTTC. The encoded protein is CASSQVGDKETQYF.

This clonotype was counted between two and nine times. This rearrangement joins TRBV19 to TRBJ2-1, with 10 bases that match TRBD2. CDR1 and CDR2 (germline): LNHDA, SQIVND (reference sequence). This CDR3 has 15 residues. The V segment lost 6 bases and the J segment 4 bases; nucleotides outside the gene matches: 6. The chain's CDR3 is CASRSGGAFYNEQFF. The CDR3, as DNA: TGTGCCAGTAGGAGCGGGGGGGCTTTTTACAATGAGCAGTTCTTC.

A word on this clonotype: Compared with germline, one end of the junction differs, possibly owing to a read error. The chain is built from TRBV7-3 and TRBJ1-6, with no clear D. Germline lookup yields CDR1 SGHTA and CDR2 FQGTGA. CDR3 length: 15 amino acids. CDR3 sequence reads: CASSLAATRNSPLHF. The CDR3 coding sequence is TGTGCCAGCAGCTTAGCGGCGACAAGAAATTCACCCCTTCACTTT. Full variable domain (remainder filled in from reference TRBV7-3 and TRBJ1-6): GAGVSQTPSNKVTEKGKYVELRCDPISGHTALYWYRQSLGQGPEFLIYFQGTGAADDSGLPNDRFFAVRPEGSVSTLKIQRTERGDSAVYLCASSLAATRNSPLHFGNGTRLTVT.

In this sample, this clonotype turned up many times. A single base separates this from a much larger clone, so it may be a read error. The chain is built from TRBV20-1 and TRBJ2-2; no clear D gene. Germline CDR1 reads DFQATT; CDR2 reads SNEGSKA (reference sequence). The ends were cut back, 0 bases at V and 1 base at J, with 0 bases in the middle. The CDR3 loop spans 12 amino acids. CDR3 in DNA: TGCAGTGCTAGAGAGAACACCGGGGAGCTGTTTTTT. This sequence encodes CSARENTGELFF.